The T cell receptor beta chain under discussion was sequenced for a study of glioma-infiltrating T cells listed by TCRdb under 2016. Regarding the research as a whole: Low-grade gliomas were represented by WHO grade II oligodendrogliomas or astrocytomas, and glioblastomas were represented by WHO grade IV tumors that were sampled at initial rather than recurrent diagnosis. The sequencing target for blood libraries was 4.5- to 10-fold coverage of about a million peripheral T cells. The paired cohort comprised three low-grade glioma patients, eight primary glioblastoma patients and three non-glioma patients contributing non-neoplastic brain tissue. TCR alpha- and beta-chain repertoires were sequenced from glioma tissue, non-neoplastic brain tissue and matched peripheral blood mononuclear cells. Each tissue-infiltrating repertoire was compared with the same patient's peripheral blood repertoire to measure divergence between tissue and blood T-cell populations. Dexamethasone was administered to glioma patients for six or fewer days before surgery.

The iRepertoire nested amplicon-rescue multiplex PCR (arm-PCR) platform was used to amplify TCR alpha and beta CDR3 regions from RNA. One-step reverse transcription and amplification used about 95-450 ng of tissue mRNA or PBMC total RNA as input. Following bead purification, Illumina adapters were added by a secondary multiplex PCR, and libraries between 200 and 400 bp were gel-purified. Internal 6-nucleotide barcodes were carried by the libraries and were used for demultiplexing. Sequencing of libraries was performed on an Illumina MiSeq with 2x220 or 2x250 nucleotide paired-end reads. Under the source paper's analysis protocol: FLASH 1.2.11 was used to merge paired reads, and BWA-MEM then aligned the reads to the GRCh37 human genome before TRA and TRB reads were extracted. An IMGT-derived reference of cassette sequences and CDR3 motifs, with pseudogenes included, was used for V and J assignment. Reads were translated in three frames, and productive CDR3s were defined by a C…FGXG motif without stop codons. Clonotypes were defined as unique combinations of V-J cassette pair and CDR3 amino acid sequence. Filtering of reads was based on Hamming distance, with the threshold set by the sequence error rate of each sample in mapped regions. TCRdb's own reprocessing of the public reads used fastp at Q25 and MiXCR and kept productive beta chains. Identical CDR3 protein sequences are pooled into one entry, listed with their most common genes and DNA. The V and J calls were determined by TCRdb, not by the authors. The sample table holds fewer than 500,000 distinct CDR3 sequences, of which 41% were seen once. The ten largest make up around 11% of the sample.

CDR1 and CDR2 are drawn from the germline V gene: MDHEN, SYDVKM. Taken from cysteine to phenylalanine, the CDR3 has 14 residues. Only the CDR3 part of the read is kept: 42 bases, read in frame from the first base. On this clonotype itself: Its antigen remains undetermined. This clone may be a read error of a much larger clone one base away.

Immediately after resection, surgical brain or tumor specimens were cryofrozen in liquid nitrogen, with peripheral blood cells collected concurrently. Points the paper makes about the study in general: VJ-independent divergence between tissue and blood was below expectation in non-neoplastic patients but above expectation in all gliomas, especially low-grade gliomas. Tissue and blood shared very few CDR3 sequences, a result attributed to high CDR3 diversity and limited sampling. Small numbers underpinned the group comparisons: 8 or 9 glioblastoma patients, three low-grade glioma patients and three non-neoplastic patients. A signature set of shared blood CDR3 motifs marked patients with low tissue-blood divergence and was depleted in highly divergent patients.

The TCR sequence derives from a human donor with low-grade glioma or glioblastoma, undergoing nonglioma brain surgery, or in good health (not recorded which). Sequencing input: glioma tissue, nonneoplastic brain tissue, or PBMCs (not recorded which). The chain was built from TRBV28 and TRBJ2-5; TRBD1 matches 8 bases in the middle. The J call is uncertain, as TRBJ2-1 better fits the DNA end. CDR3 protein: CASSLTGGYNKQFF. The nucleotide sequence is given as TGTGCCAGCAGTTTAACAGGGGGTTACAATAAGCAGTTCTTC.